The rows below give T cell receptor beta chains drawn from one sample of a study of blood T cell repertoires in COVID-19. Generated by immunoSEQ multiplex PCR, the TCRdb table keeps only in-frame clones and is missing some. The top ten clones hold around 1.1% of a sample with approximately 400,000 clones, 81% of them seen once. The sample was peripheral blood. The receptors were gathered from a human donor with acute or convalescent COVID-19. The donor label of this sample is uncertain. Both conserved end residues are part of each CDR3. A D gene is named only where the DNA matches it firmly. Expanded clones are given a class, and other clones once, few, many or no size at all.

D	V	size	J	CDR3	DNA
TRBD1	TRBV28	-	TRBJ1-6	CASSPNDRGHNSPLHF	TGTGCCAGCAGTCCCAACGACAGGGGGCATAATTCACCCCTCCACTTT
-	TRBV27	-	TRBJ2-2	CASTKDYFTGELFF	TGTGCCAGCACCAAGGACTACTTCACCGGGGAGCTGTTTTTT
-	TRBV7-2	-	TRBJ1-3	CASSLGLPGNTIYF	TGTGCCAGCAGCCTCGGACTCCCGGGAAACACCATATATTTT
-	TRBV30	-	TRBJ2-7	CAWSVRSGGRNYEQYF	TGTGCCTGGAGTGTAAGGTCGGGGGGCCGAAACTACGAGCAGTACTTC
-	TRBV5-1	-	TRBJ1-1	CASSLSAGLMNTEAFF	TGCGCCAGCAGCTTGTCCGCTGGCTTGATGAACACTGAAGCTTTCTTT
-	TRBV19	-	TRBJ2-3	CASSIGLRQGGDTQYF	TGTGCCAGTAGTATAGGACTCAGGCAGGGAGGAGATACGCAGTATTTT
-	TRBV7-9	-	TRBJ2-4	CASSLAGDGVIGAKNIQYF	TGTGCCAGCAGCTTAGCCGGGGATGGCGTGATAGGGGCCAAAAACATTCAGTACTTC
-	TRBV15	-	TRBJ2-7	CATSRATGENYEQYF	TGTGCCACCAGCAGAGCGACGGGTGAAAACTACGAGCAGTACTTC
-	TRBV4-1	-	TRBJ2-7	CASSQVGRGAYEQYF	TGCGCCAGCAGCCAAGTAGGCAGAGGAGCCTACGAGCAGTACTTC
-	TRBV29-1	-	TRBJ2-5	CSVQTRGRGTETQYF	TGCAGCGTCCAAACCAGGGGCAGGGGAACGGAGACCCAGTACTTC
-	TRBV19	-	TRBJ1-1	CASSGPRWDTEAFF	TGTGCCAGTAGTGGCCCTAGGTGGGACACTGAAGCTTTCTTT
TRBD2	TRBV6-2/TRBV6-3	-	TRBJ2-3	CASSYRLAGEARTDTQYF	TGTGCCAGCAGTTATCGGCTAGCGGGAGAGGCTCGCACAGATACGCAGTATTTT
TRBD1	TRBV5-6	once	TRBJ1-5	CASSLQQGQPQHF	TGTGCCAGCAGCTTGCAACAGGGGCAGCCCCAGCATTTT
TRBD1	TRBV5-1	-	TRBJ1-6	CASSLTGQGSYNSPLHF	TGCGCCAGCAGCTTAACCGGACAGGGATCCTATAATTCACCCCTCCACTTT
-	TRBV11-2	few	TRBJ1-6	CASRGRTAGNSPLHF	TGTGCCAGCAGGGGCCGGACAGCTGGAAATTCACCCCTCCACTTT
TRBD1	TRBV27	-	TRBJ2-5	CASSRDSQETQYF	TGTGCCAGCAGCCGGGACAGCCAAGAGACCCAGTACTTC
TRBD1	TRBV18	-	TRBJ1-1	CASSHNRGTEAFF	TGTGCCAGCTCGCACAACAGGGGAACCGAAGCTTTCTTT
-	TRBV7-6	-	TRBJ2-5	CASSFLGSFGETQYF	TGTGCCAGCAGCTTTCTCGGGAGTTTCGGAGAGACCCAGTACTTC
TRBD1	TRBV29-1	-	TRBJ1-1	CSALRQGWGTEAFF	TGCAGCGCATTAAGACAGGGGTGGGGCACTGAAGCTTTCTTT
-	TRBV6-5	-	TRBJ2-7	CASSNDRSTYEQYF	TGTGCCAGCAGTAACGACAGGTCGACCTACGAGCAGTACTTC
TRBD1	TRBV5-4	-	TRBJ1-1	CASSGWTGSAEAFF	TGTGCCAGCAGCGGATGGACAGGGTCCGCTGAAGCTTTCTTT
-	TRBV11-2	-	TRBJ1-2	CASSLVSSYGYTF	TGTGCCAGCAGCTTAGTCTCCAGTTACGGCTACACCTTC
TRBD1	TRBV5-5	-	TRBJ1-1	CASSSQQGLAEAFF	TGTGCCAGCAGCTCACAACAGGGGCTCGCTGAAGCTTTCTTT
-	TRBV15	-	TRBJ2-7	CATSRDREGSSYEQYF	TGTGCCACCAGCAGAGATCGAGAGGGCTCCTCCTACGAGCAGTACTTC
-	TRBV7-8	-	TRBJ2-1	CASSLAGGVKSRPSNNEQFF	TGTGCCAGCAGCTTAGCAGGGGGGGTAAAGAGTCGGCCCTCCAACAATGAGCAGTTCTTC
-	TRBV7-7	-	TRBJ1-2	CASSLAEQGNYGYTF	TGTGCCAGCAGCTTAGCTGAACAGGGCAACTATGGCTACACCTTC
-	TRBV5-1	-	TRBJ2-5	CASSFYLGGETQYF	TGCGCCAGCAGCTTTTATTTAGGAGGAGAGACCCAGTACTTC
-	TRBV23-1	-	TRBJ2-1	CASSQEYNEQFF	TGCGCCAGCAGTCAGGAGTACAATGAGCAGTTCTTC
-	TRBV5-6	-	TRBJ2-2	CASSSGLTGSTGELFF	TGTGCCAGCAGCTCCGGTTTGACCGGGAGCACCGGGGAGCTGTTTTTT
TRBD2	TRBV6-5	-	TRBJ2-5	CASSRLAGLQDF	TGTGCCAGCAGCCGCCTAGCGGGCCTTCAAGACTTC
TRBD2	TRBV10-3	once	TRBJ2-2	CAISDTWPSGRAGAGELFF	TGTGCCATCAGTGACACTTGGCCTAGCGGGAGGGCCGGGGCCGGGGAGCTGTTTTTT
TRBD1	TRBV30	once	TRBJ1-6	CAWSVGTGAYSPLHF	TGTGCCTGGAGTGTTGGGACAGGGGCTTATTCACCCCTCCACTTT
TRBD2	TRBV6-1	-	TRBJ2-7	CASSGLAGFSQRTYEQYF	TGTGCCAGCAGTGGGCTAGCGGGCTTCTCTCAGAGGACCTACGAGCAGTACTTC
TRBD2	TRBV27	-	TRBJ2-5	CASSYLTSGGAWAQYF	TGTGCCAGCAGTTATTTAACTAGCGGGGGGGCTTGGGCCCAGTACTTC
TRBD2	TRBV5-4	-	TRBJ2-7	CASSLAGLAGGYEQYF	TGTGCCAGCAGCTTGGCGGGACTAGCGGGGGGCTACGAGCAGTACTTC
TRBD1	TRBV3-1/TRBV3-2	-	TRBJ2-3	CASRRGGGGDTQYF	TGTGCCAGCAGGCGAGGGGGCGGTGGAGATACGCAGTATTTT
-	TRBV3-1/TRBV3-2	once	TRBJ2-1	CASSSRTTISYNEQFF	TGTGCCAGCAGCTCCCGGACTACCATCTCCTACAATGAGCAGTTCTTC
-	TRBV12-3/TRBV12-4	-	TRBJ2-1	CASSRGGEQFF	TGTGCCAGCAGTAGAGGGGGTGAGCAGTTCTTC
TRBD1	TRBV30	-	TRBJ1-1	CAWTYSGGQGEAFF	TGTGCCTGGACCTACTCGGGGGGACAGGGTGAAGCTTTCTTT
TRBD1	TRBV30	-	TRBJ1-3	CASLNDRVLGNTIYF	TGTGCCTCCCTTAATGACAGGGTTTTAGGAAACACCATATATTTT
-	TRBV7-2	-	TRBJ2-1	CASSLVASYPSNEQFF	TGTGCCAGCAGCTTAGTTGCTAGTTACCCCAGCAATGAGCAGTTCTTC
TRBD1	TRBV2	-	TRBJ1-6	CASRPRGSPLHF	TGTGCCAGCAGACCCAGGGGGTCACCCCTCCACTTT